This TCR beta chain comes out of a study of T cell repertoires in cytomegalovirus infection. Across the whole study: Public TCR beta signatures provided an indication of both CMV infection and a matching HLA type. Study conclusions and caveats: The study identified carriers of CMV plus the relevant HLA from cumulative public TCR beta family frequency. Ex vivo, HLA-C-restricted CMV-specific TCR beta clonotypes prevailed over the rest of the response.

Each CDR3 protein is one row after TCRdb ran MiXCR on the reads. In the table there are about 680,000 distinct CDR3 sequences, roughly 24% of which are singletons. V lost 4 bases, J lost 0 bases, and 9 bases stayed unmatched. CDR3 length equals 18 residues. This clonotype was seen ten or more times. Antigen unknown. This chain links TRBV12-3 or TRBV12-4 with TRBJ2-1; the match to TRBD2 covers 10 bases. The source material was CD8+ T cells from PBMCs. This clonotype was sampled from a human donor in good health (CMV status not recorded). Some clones in this sample may be carry-over from other donors' samples. The CDR3 nucleotides read TGTGCCAGCAGTTCGAGCGGGGGGGTAAGGAGCTCCTACAATGAGCAGTTCTTC. This codes for CASSSSGGVRSSYNEQFF.